These 27 T cell receptor beta chains were sequenced from one sample in a study of blood T cell repertoires in COVID-19. The assay was immunoSEQ multiplex PCR, and TCRdb's table has in-frame clones only and misses some. Of about 300,000 clones in the sample, around 85% were seen once. The sequencing sample was made of PBMCs or T cells enriched from blood (not recorded which). Receptors were obtained from a young woman who had been exposed to COVID-19.

The chain employs TRBV18 and TRBJ2-6; 7 bases map to TRBD2. Germline CDR1 KGHSH, CDR2 LQKENI. The ends lost 0 bases at V and 0 bases at J; junction bases unmatched: 5. CDR3 length: 18 residues. The CDR3 here is CASSPPNPGGSGANVLTF. DNA for the CDR3: TGTGCCAGCTCACCACCAAATCCGGGGGGCTCTGGGGCCAACGTCCTGACTTTC.

The rearrangement uses TRBV30 and TRBJ2-1, with 10 nucleotides matching TRBD2. There are 16 residues in the CDR3. CDR1 is GTSNPN and CDR2 is SVGIG in the germline V gene (reference sequence). V lost 4 bases, J lost 3 bases, and 9 bases stayed unmatched. This CDR3 is CAWTGASGGLYNEQFF. The CDR3 DNA is TGTGCCTGGACCGGGGCTAGCGGGGGTCTCTACAATGAGCAGTTCTTC. The whole variable domain, remainder taken from reference TRBV30 and TRBJ2-1, is SQTIHQWPATLVQPVGSPLSLECTVEGTSNPNLYWYRQAAGRGLQLLFYSVGIGQISSEVPQNLSASRPQDRQFILSSKKLLLSDSGFYLCAWTGASGGLYNEQFFGPGTRLTVL.

The rearrangement uses TRBV9 and TRBJ2-2; D perhaps matches TRBD1 (5 bases). The length of the CDR3 is 15 residues. The V gene's germline CDR1 is SGDLS and CDR2 YYNGEE. Trimming stripped 6 bases from V and 5 bases from J, with 17 bases between. CDR3 amino acids: CASNQGHIGTGELFF. The CDR3 DNA follows: TGTGCCAGCAATCAAGGACACATCGGGACCGGGGAGCTGTTTTTT.

The chain combines TRBV5-4 with TRBJ2-7; D is perhaps TRBD2 (5 bases). V shed 0 bases and J shed 5 bases, with 12 bases lying between them. This CDR3 has 14 residues. Germline V CDR1 and CDR2: SGHNT, YYREEE (reference sequence). The CDR3 DNA reads as TGTGCCAGCAGCTTGGCCTTAGCGAGGGACGAGCAGTACTTC. Translated, it gives CASSLALARDEQYF.

The V gene is TRBV11-1, the J gene TRBJ1-2, with 9 bases identical to TRBD1. The CDR3 sequence is 13 residues long. Germline CDR1 SGHAT, CDR2 FQDESV (reference sequence). J lost 7 bases, V lost 5 bases, and 5 bases had no gene match. The DNA of the CDR3 is TGTGCCAGCAGCCAGGACAGGGGTTCTGGCTACACCTTC. Translation gives CASSQDRGSGYTF.

This chain connects TRBV11-1 to TRBJ1-2; possible D gene TRBD1, 5 bases. This CDR3 has 16 amino acids. Germline V gene lookup returns CDR1 SGHAT and CDR2 FQDESV (reference sequence). Deletions cut 0 bases from V and 2 bases from J, with 13 bases between. The CDR3 sequence is CASSLALDSPNYGYTF. In DNA, the CDR3 is TGTGCCAGCAGCTTAGCCCTCGACAGCCCAAACTATGGCTACACCTTC.

The rearrangement uses TRBV5-1 and TRBJ2-5; possible D gene TRBD2, 5 bases. V gave up 0 bases and J gave up 5 bases, with 11 bases separating them. Germline-derived CDR1 and CDR2 are SGHRS and YFSETQ. The CDR3 extends over 14 amino acids. CDR3 in DNA: TGCGCCAGCAGCTTGGAACCCCGAGGGGAGACCCAGTACTTC. This translates into CASSLEPRGETQYF.

This clone was seen only once. The chain combines TRBV10-1 with TRBJ1-4, with a weak D call TRBD1 (6 bases). V lost 5 bases and J lost 7, with 14 bases in between. CDR1 and CDR2 (germline): WNHNN, SYGVQD (reference sequence). The CDR3 is made up of 14 amino acids. The CDR3 reads CASSSGGVGEKLFF. The CDR3 nucleotides read TGCGCCAGCAGTTCGGGGGGCGTTGGTGAAAAACTGTTTTTT.

This chain links TRBV5-4 with TRBJ2-4, with D possibly being TRBD1 (6 bases). V gave up 10 bases and J gave up 5 bases, with 16 bases separating them. The CDR3 is made up of 13 amino acids. CDR1 is SGHNT and CDR2 is YYREEE in the germline V gene (reference sequence). CDR3 sequence: CAGIDRLENIQYF. In nucleotides, the CDR3 is TGTGCCGGGATTGACAGGTTGGAAAACATTCAGTACTTC. Filled out from reference TRBV5-4 and TRBJ2-4, the complete variable domain reads ETGVTQSPTHLIKTRGQQVTLRCSSQSGHNTVSWYQQALGQGPQFIFQYYREEENGRGNFPPRFSGLQFPNYSSELNVNALELDDSALYLCAGIDRLENIQYFGAGTRLSVL.

This clone appeared once. J is TRBJ2-3 and V is TRBV2, with a tentative D call TRBD1 (6 bases). The CDR3 consists of 14 residues. Germline V lookup: CDR1 SNHLY, CDR2 FYNNEI. V lost 7 bases and J 4 bases, leaving 15 bases between the germline ends. The CDR3 reads CASKVLAGADTQYF. The CDR3 nucleotides are TGTGCCAGCAAGGTTCTGGCAGGGGCAGATACGCAGTATTTT.

The rearrangement joins TRBV4-2 to TRBJ2-1; TRBD2 might be the D (7 bases). The CDR3 extends over 13 amino acids. CDR1 is LGHNA and CDR2 is YNFKEQ in the germline V gene. Trimming removed 0 bases from V and 12 bases from J, with 12 bases in between. CDR3 protein: CASSQDEGGAQFF. CDR3 bases: TGTGCCAGCAGCCAAGATGAGGGGGGGGCGCAGTTCTTC.

The chain is built from TRBV2 and TRBJ1-5; 8 bases match TRBD1. There are 14 residues in the CDR3. Germline CDR1 SNHLY, CDR2 FYNNEI. Trimming removed 7 bases from V and 9 bases from J; junction bases left unmatched: 11. The CDR3 reads CASTDGQGRWPQHF. The DNA for the CDR3 is TGTGCCAGCACCGATGGACAGGGTAGGTGGCCCCAGCATTTT.

The sample holds many counts of this clone. V usage is TRBV30 and J usage is TRBJ1-4; D is ambiguous. The V gene lost 1 base and the J gene lost 8 bases, with 8 bases spanning the gap. CDR1 is GTSNPN, CDR2 SVGIG, per germline (reference sequence). The CDR3 is made up of 12 amino acids. CDR3 DNA: TGTGCCTGGAGTGCCCTCAGGGAAAAACTGTTTTTT. Its protein is CAWSALREKLFF.

This clone was recorded once. The chain links TRBV10-2 to TRBJ1-3; maybe TRBD1 (6 bases). Germline V CDR1 and CDR2: WSHSY, SAAADI. The CDR3 totals 14 residues. V lost 3 bases, J lost 4 bases, and 10 bases lay in between. The CDR3 loop is CASSETGSGNTIYF. CDR3 nucleotide sequence: TGCGCCAGCAGTGAAACAGGGTCGGGAAACACCATATATTTT.

The CDR3 sequence: CASSPGTGGRNNSPLHF. The DNA for the CDR3 is TGTGCCAGTAGCCCCGGGACAGGGGGCCGGAATAATTCACCCCTCCACTTT. The chain uses TRBV19 and TRBJ1-6; 12 nucleotides align to TRBD1. V lost 6 bases, J lost 5 bases, and 8 bases stayed unmatched. Germline CDR1 is LNHDA and CDR2 is SQIVND (reference sequence). The CDR3 sequence is 17 residues long.

This clone came up a few times. CDR3 in amino acids: CASSQNPHAGELFF. The CDR3 bases are TGTGCCAGCAGCCAAAATCCCCATGCCGGGGAGCTGTTTTTT. This sequence joins TRBV3-1 (or the pseudogene TRBV3-2) and TRBJ2-2; no firm D call. Trimming took 2 bases from V and 6 from J, leaving 10 bases between them. CDR1 and CDR2 from the germline V gene are LGHDT and YNNKEL (reference sequence). CDR3 length: 14 residues.

J is TRBJ1-4 and V is TRBV19; weak D call: TRBD1 (6 bases). The CDR3 consists of 14 residues. V was pared by 5 bases and J by 5 bases, with 12 bases between. The germline gives CDR1 LNHDA, CDR2 SQIVND (reference sequence). This chain's CDR3 is CASSAQGMNEKLFF. DNA for the CDR3: TGTGCCAGTAGTGCACAGGGTATGAATGAAAAACTGTTTTTT.

The chain employs TRBV7-9 and TRBJ2-7; possibly TRBD1 for D (5 bases). V was pared by 5 bases and J by 2 bases, with 13 bases between. Germline V gene sequence: CDR1 SEHNR, CDR2 FQNEAQ (reference sequence). The CDR3 spans 14 residues. The CDR3 DNA is TGTGCCAGCAGCGGAGAAGGACAAGCCTACGAGCAGTACTTC. Protein: CASSGEGQAYEQYF.

The V gene is TRBV27, the J gene TRBJ1-1; D is unresolved. Deletions cut 3 bases from V and 4 bases from J, with 12 bases between. This CDR3 has 14 amino acids. In germline, CDR1 is MNHEY, CDR2 SMNVEV (reference sequence). The CDR3 DNA reads TGTGCCAGCAGTTTCGAGGGTTTAAGCACTGAAGCTTTCTTT. Translating gives CASSFEGLSTEAFF.

The J gene is TRBJ1-5, the V gene TRBV27; the D is unclear. Germline V lookup: CDR1 MNHEY, CDR2 SMNVEV (reference sequence). This CDR3 comprises 19 residues. The V gene lost 6 bases and the J gene lost 5 bases, with 29 bases spanning the gap. CDR3 DNA sequence: TGTGCCAGCAGCCGCCGAAGAGCTGGTGGAAACTACGACTATCAGCCCCAGCATTTT. Protein: CASSRRRAGGNYDYQPQHF.

The rearrangement uses TRBV3-1 (or the pseudogene TRBV3-2) and TRBJ2-3, with D perhaps matching TRBD2 (6 bases). CDR3 length: 17 amino acids. Trimming stripped 0 bases from V and 5 bases from J, with 18 bases between. In germline, CDR1 is LGHDT, CDR2 YNNKEL (reference sequence). For the CDR3, the DNA is TGTGCCAGCAGCCAAGATGCAGGGAGGTCCTTGGGAGATACGCAGTATTTT. Its translation: CASSQDAGRSLGDTQYF.

The rearrangement uses TRBV30 and TRBJ2-1; 12 bases agree with TRBD1. The CDR3 has 15 residues. V gave up 2 bases and J gave up 6 bases; unmatched junction bases: 5. Germline V CDR1 and CDR2: GTSNPN, SVGIG (reference sequence). The CDR3 nucleotides are TGTGCCTGGAGTCTCGGGACAGGGGGCTTCAATGAGCAGTTCTTC. Translation: CAWSLGTGGFNEQFF.

The chain is built from TRBV30 and TRBJ2-7, with TRBD1 matching over 10 bases. The germline V gene has CDR1 GTSNPN and CDR2 SVGIG (reference sequence). The CDR3 extends over 16 amino acids. Losses at the gene ends were 1 base for V and 4 bases for J; bases not matched to a gene: 10. The DNA of the CDR3 is TGTGCCTGGAGTGAGGCCCCCAGGACAGGGGGGTACGAGCAGTACTTC. Protein product: CAWSEAPRTGGYEQYF.

The rearrangement links TRBV27 to TRBJ1-4, with 7 bases fitting TRBD1. The germline CDR1 and CDR2 sequences are MNHEY and SMNVEV (reference sequence). This CDR3 region has 14 residues. The trim removed 4 bases at V and 4 bases at J, leaving 3 bases unmatched. The CDR3 sequence is CASSSGQINEKLFF. CDR3 sequence (DNA): TGTGCCAGCAGTTCGGGACAGATTAATGAAAAACTGTTTTTT.

This chain connects TRBV2 to TRBJ2-1; D is uncertain. V lost 1 base to trimming and J lost 0 bases, with 10 bases between them. The germline gives CDR1 SNHLY, CDR2 FYNNEI. CDR3 length: 16 amino acids. The DNA of the CDR3 is TGTGCCAGCAGTGAAGATCGTGTGAGCTCCTACAATGAGCAGTTCTTC. Its protein is CASSEDRVSSYNEQFF.

This chain joins TRBV28 and TRBJ1-6; the D gene is possibly TRBD1 (6 bases). From germline, CDR1 is MDHEN and CDR2 SYDVKM. V shed 2 bases and J shed 0 bases, with 14 bases lying between them. The CDR3 consists of 18 residues. The CDR3 loop is CASSLGGGGSSYNSPLHF. The CDR3 region has the DNA TGTGCCAGCAGTTTAGGGGGGGGCGGAAGCTCCTATAATTCACCCCTCCACTTT.

The rearrangement joins TRBV2 to TRBJ1-3; D is possibly TRBD1 (6 bases). Between the trimmed V and J ends, which lost 4 bases and 0 bases, there was a span of 13 bases. Per germline, CDR1 SNHLY and CDR2 FYNNEI. The CDR3 has 16 amino acids. This CDR3 is CASSAQGQRSGNTIYF. The CDR3 DNA reads as TGTGCCAGCAGTGCCCAAGGACAGCGCTCTGGAAACACCATATATTTT.